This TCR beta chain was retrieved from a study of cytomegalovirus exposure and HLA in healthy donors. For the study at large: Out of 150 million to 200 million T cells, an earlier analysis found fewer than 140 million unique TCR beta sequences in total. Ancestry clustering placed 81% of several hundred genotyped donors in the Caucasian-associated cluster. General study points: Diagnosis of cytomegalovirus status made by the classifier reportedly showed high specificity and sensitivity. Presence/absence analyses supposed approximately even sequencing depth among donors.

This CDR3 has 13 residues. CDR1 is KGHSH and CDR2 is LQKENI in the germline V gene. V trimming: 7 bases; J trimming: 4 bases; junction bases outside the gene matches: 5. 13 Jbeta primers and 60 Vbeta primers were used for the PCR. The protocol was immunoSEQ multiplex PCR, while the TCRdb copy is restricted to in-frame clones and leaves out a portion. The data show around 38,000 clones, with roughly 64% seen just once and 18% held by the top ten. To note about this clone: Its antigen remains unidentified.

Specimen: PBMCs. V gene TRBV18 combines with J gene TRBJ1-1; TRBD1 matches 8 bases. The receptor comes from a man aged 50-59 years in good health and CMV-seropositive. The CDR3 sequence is CASWVDRGTEAFF. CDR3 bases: TGTGCCAGCTGGGTAGACAGGGGCACTGAAGCTTTCTTT.